This TCR beta chain was retrieved from a study of human T cells and chemical hapten exposure (dated by TCRdb to the early 2020s). Regarding the study in general: For sensitization, 2% DPC in acetone was applied to an approximately 2 cm by approximately 2 cm area of upper inner arm skin. Blood was sampled from patients pre-sensitization (week 0) and at 2, 6 and about 24 weeks after DPC sensitization. The patient cohort, mostly female, included alopecia areata with under or over 50% scalp involvement, alopecia totalis and alopecia universalis. In alopecia patients, the study followed how the peripheral blood TCR repertoire changed in vivo over primary and secondary sensitization to diphenylcyclopropenone (DPC), a hapten. Libraries were pooled for sequencing, and variation in per-sample TCR yields was attributed mainly to small differences in library volumes within the pool. Patch testing was done on the upper back using Finn chambers containing 0.01% DPC, and results were scored after 6 days according to International Contact Dermatitis Research Group standards. Weekly therapeutic DPC doses were additionally applied to the scalp of patients throughout the roughly 24-week study period. For TCR sequencing, blood came from 25 to 35 alopecia patients at anywhere from one to four time points (pre-sensitization, 2, 6 and 24 weeks). Study-wide conclusions, independent of this receptor: Expanded TCRs formed significantly more large CDR3 similarity clusters than pre-sensitization or healthy control sets, consistent with antigen-driven responses. Because every patient had alopecia, a presumed autoimmune disease, the patients' immune response might differ from that of healthy individuals. The number of PT1 expanded TCRs positively correlated with patch test score, significant at thresholds 8, 16 and 32 but not 4. DPC sensitization did not change the number of TCRs with a frequency above 1 in 1000, and there was no evidence of changes in global repertoire structure. After repeated subsampling, the strength of the expansion versus patch-test correlation and the threshold at which it became significant changed.

This clonotype was detected ten times or more. Its antigen specificity is not known. The record has no base qualities; no much larger clone is one base away. Spanning cysteine to phenylalanine, the CDR3 consists of 16 amino acids. The CDR3 DNA has 48 bases and is translated from base 1. The germline V end is reduced by 3 bases and the J end by 8 bases; junction bases left unmatched: 11. The germline V gene specifies KGHDR as CDR1 and SFDVKD as CDR2. Reading the label with the study, this specimen's time point is: patch test 2, 6 weeks after DPC sensitization. In the paper's terms, the treatment or condition label means: therapeutic diphenylcyclopropenone sensitization with weekly scalp DPC. At each patch-test visit, blood was drawn before the patch test was applied. Eligible patients were aged 18 to 70, diagnosed with alopecia, deemed suitable for DPC therapy, and excluded if pregnant. Total RNA was extracted from unfractionated whole blood collected in Tempus Blood RNA tubes.

The method behind the library was RACE. The listed sequencing device is NextSeq 500. Library preparation attached unique molecular identifiers to individual cDNA molecules for quantitative, reproducible TCR counting. For every blood RNA sample, sequencing covered both the TCR alpha and TCR beta chains. The paper's processing steps were these. The median number of TCRs per sample was 95,638, ranging from roughly 20,000 to 700,000. V, J and CDR3 annotation of the TCR reads was performed with the Decombinator software suite. For the PS versus PT1 abundance plots, all samples were subsampled to the same number of TCRs (28,000). Expanded TCRs were defined as absent before sensitization and observed at least eight times at the 2-week time point. TCRdb redid the processing of the public reads, applying fastp at Q25 and MiXCR, and retained in-frame beta chains. A single entry per CDR3 protein holds the most common genes and DNA from its merged rows. Here the V and J calls rest on TCRdb's processing, not on the authors' analysis. This sample is represented by around 360,000 distinct CDR3 sequences; about 6% of them were singletons. The biggest ten clones account for around 6.1% of the sample.

This clonotype was sampled from a young woman with alopecia areata. Some clones in this sample may be carry-over from other donors' samples. The sequencing here drew on whole blood, taken in connection with sensitization to the hapten diphenylcyclopropenone (DPC). The chain uses TRBV24-1 and TRBJ2-2, with 7 bases in between that match TRBD1. The DNA is TGTGCCACCAGTGATAGATCGACAGGGCCGTCAGGGGAGCTGTTTTTT. Translation gives CATSDRSTGPSGELFF.